This paragraph covers one TCR beta chain sequence. Antigen: not known. V dropped 5 bases and J dropped 5 bases, with 10 bases sitting between them. Germline V gene data show CDR1 as ENHRY and CDR2 as SYGVKD. The length of the CDR3 is 13 residues. The sample is drawn from a study of Ad26.COV2.S vaccination and SARS-CoV-2 variants. Study-level findings and limits: Vaccinees showed greater spike-specific TCR breadth than placebo recipients. Total T cell responses were possibly underestimated by TCR breadth and depth analyses. The study found similar non-spike TCR breadth in vaccine and placebo recipients. Responses of spike-specific T cells (both CD8+ and CD4+) reportedly showed substantial breadth after vaccination.

The method was immunoSEQ multiplex PCR; TCRdb's version includes in-frame clones alone and lacks a portion of them. The table includes 85,000 to 120,000 clones, around three quarters detected once. The chain employs TRBV10-3 and TRBJ1-5; no firm D call. The TCR was taken from a human donor who had recovered from COVID-19. Sequenced material: peripheral blood, taken after recovery from COVID-19. The CDR3 bases are TGTGCCATCAGTAGTGGAGAGTATCAGCCCCAGCATTTT. This translates into CAISSGEYQPQHF.